This TCR beta chain is drawn from a study of T cell responses to AZD1222 COVID-19 vaccine. Germline CDR1 reads MNHEY; CDR2 reads SVGAGI. V shed 8 bases, J shed 13 bases, and the junction held 16 bases outside the gene matches. CDR3 length: 14 residues. The protocol was immunoSEQ multiplex PCR, while the TCRdb copy is restricted to in-frame clones and leaves out a portion. The sample has around 130,000 clones, 89% seen once; the top ten hold over 9%. The chain recombines TRBV6-5 with TRBJ1-4; 7 bases line up with TRBD1. The material sequenced was peripheral blood, taken 28 days after the second AZD1222 dose. The TCR originated in an adult who received the AZD1222 COVID-19 vaccine. This chain's CDR3 is CASRPGGGEDGLFF. CDR3 coding DNA: TGTGCCAGCCGACCTGGAGGGGGCGAAGATGGACTGTTTTTT.